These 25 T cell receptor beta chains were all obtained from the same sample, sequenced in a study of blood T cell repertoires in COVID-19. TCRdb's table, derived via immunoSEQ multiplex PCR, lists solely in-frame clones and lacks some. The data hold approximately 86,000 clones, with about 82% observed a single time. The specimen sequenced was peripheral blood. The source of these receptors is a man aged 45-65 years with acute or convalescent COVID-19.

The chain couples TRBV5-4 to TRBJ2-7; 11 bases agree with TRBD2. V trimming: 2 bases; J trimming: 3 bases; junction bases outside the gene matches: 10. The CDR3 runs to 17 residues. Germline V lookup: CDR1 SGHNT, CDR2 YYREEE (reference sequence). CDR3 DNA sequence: TGTGCCAGCAGCTTAGGGACTAGCGGTGCAGCGGGCTACGAGCAGTACTTC. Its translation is CASSLGTSGAAGYEQYF.

This CDR3 is CASSGQGWDTEAFF. The CDR3 nucleotides read TGTGCCAGCAGTGGACAGGGGTGGGACACTGAAGCTTTCTTT. The rearrangement links TRBV2 to TRBJ1-1; 8 bases align to TRBD1. CDR1 is SNHLY and CDR2 is FYNNEI in the germline V gene. The length of the CDR3 is 14 residues. Trimming took 4 bases from V and 3 from J; bases not matched to a gene: 4.

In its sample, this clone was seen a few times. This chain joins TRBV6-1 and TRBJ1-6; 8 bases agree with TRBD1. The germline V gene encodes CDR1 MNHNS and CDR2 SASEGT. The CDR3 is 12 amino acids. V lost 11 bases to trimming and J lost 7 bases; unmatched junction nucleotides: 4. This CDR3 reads CAGGQANSPLHF. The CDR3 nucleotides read TGTGCCGGGGGACAGGCAAATTCACCCCTCCACTTT.

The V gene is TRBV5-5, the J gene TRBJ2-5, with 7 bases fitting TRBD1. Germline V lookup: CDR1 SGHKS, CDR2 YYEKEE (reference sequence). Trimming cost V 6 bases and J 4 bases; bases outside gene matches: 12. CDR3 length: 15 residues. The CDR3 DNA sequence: TGTGCCAGCACCAGATCAGGGGGTTCAGTAGAGACCCAGTACTTC. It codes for CASTRSGGSVETQYF.

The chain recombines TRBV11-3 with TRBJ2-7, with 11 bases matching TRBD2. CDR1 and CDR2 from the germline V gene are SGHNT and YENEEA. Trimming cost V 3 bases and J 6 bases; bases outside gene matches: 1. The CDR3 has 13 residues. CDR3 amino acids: CASSFTSGSEQYF. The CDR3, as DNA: TGTGCCAGCAGCTTTACTAGCGGGAGCGAGCAGTACTTC.

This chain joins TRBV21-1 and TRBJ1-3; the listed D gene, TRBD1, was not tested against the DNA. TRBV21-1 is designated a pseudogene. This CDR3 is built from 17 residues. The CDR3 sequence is CASSNRDKTYSGNTIYF. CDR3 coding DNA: TGTGCCAGCAGCAATCGGGACAAGACCTACTCTGGAAACACCATATATTTT.

The CDR3 bases are TGTGCCAGCAGTGATCCAGGGGGCGGTTATGGCTACACCTTC. This sequence encodes CASSDPGGGYGYTF. The chain uses TRBV6-2 or TRBV6-3 and TRBJ1-2, with TRBD1 matching over 8 bases. CDR3 length equals 14 residues. Germline loops: CDR1 MNHEY, CDR2 SVGEGT. V shed 5 bases, J shed 5 bases, and the junction held 7 bases outside the gene matches.

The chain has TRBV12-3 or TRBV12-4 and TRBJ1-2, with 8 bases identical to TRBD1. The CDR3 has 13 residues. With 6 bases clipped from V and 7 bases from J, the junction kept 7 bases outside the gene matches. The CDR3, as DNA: TGTGCCAGCAGACCGGACAGGGCGGGTGGCTACACCTTC. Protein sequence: CASRPDRAGGYTF.

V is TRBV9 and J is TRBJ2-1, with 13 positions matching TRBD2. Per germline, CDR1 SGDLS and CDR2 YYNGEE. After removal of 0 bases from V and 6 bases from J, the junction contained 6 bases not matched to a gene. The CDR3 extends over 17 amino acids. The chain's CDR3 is CASSVGGTSGNRNEQFF. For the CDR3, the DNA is TGTGCCAGCAGCGTAGGTGGGACTAGCGGGAACCGCAATGAGCAGTTCTTC.

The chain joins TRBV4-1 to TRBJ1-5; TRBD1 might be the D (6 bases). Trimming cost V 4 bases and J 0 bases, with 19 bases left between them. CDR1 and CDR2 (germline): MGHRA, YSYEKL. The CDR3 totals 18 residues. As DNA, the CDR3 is TGCGCCAGCAGCCCAGTACCCGGGGGGCAGGATAGCAATCAGCCCCAGCATTTT. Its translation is CASSPVPGGQDSNQPQHF.

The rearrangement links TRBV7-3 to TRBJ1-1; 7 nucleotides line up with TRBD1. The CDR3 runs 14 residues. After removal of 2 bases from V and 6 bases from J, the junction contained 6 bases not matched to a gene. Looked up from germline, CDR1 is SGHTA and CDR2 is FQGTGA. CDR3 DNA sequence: TGTGCCAGCAGCTTATGGGCAGGGACAGCTGAAGCTTTCTTT. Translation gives CASSLWAGTAEAFF.

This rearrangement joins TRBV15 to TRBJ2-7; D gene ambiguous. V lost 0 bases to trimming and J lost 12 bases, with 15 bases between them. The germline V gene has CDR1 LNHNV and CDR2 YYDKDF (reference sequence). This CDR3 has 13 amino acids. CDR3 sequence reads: CATSRDESGNPYF. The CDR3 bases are TGTGCCACCAGCAGAGATGAGTCAGGAAACCCGTACTTC.

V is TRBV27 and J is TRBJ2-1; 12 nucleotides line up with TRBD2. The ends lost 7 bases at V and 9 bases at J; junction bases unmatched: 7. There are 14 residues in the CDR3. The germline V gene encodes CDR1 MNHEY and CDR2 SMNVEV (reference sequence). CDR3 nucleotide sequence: TGTGCCAGCATCCAAATGGGACTAGCGGGTGAGCAGTTCTTC. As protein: CASIQMGLAGEQFF.

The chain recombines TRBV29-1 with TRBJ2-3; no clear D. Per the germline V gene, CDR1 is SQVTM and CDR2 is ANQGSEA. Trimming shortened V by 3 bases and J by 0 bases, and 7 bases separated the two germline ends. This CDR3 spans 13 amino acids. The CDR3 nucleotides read TGCAGCGTTGAGTTCACTAGCACAGATACGCAGTATTTT. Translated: CSVEFTSTDTQYF.

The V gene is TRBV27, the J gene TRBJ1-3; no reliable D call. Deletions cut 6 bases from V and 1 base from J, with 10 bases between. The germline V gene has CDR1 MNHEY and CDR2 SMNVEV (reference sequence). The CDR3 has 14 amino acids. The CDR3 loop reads CASRPIRSGNTIYF. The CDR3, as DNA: TGTGCCAGCAGGCCTATACGGTCTGGAAACACCATATATTTT.

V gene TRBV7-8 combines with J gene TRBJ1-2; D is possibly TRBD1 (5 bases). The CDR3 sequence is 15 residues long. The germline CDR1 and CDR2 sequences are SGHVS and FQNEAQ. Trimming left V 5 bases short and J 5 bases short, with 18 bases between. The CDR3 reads CASSTRDAALYGYTF. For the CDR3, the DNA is TGTGCCAGCAGCACGCGGGACGCCGCCCTTTATGGCTACACCTTC.

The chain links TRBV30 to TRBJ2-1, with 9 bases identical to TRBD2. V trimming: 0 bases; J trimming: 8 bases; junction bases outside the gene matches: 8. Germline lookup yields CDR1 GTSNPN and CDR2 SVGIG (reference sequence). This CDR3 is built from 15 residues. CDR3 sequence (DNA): TGTGCCTGGAGTGTACCGCGGGAGGGTCGGGATGAGCAGTTCTTC. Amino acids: CAWSVPREGRDEQFF. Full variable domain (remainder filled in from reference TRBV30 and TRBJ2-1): SQTIHQWPATLVQPVGSPLSLECTVEGTSNPNLYWYRQAAGRGLQLLFYSVGIGQISSEVPQNLSASRPQDRQFILSSKKLLLSDSGFYLCAWSVPREGRDEQFFGPGTRLTVL.

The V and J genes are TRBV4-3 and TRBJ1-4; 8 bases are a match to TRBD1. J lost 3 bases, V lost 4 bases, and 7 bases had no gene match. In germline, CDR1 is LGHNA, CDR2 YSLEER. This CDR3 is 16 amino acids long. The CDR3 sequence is CASSRGGGQANEKLFF. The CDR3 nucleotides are TGCGCCAGCAGCCGAGGAGGGGGACAGGCTAATGAAAAACTGTTTTTT.

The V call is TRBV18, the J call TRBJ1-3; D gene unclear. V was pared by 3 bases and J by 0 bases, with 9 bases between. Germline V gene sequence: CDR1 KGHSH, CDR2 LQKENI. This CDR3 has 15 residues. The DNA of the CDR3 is TGTGCCAGCTCACCCCCAGGCTTCTCTGGAAACACCATATATTTT. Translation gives CASSPPGFSGNTIYF.

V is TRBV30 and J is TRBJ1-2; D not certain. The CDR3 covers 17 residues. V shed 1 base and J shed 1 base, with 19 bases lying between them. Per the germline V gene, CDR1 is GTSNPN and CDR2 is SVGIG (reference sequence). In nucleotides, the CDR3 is TGTGCCTGGAGTGAGTCTGACAAGGCCAGATTTAACTATGGCTACACCTTC. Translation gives CAWSESDKARFNYGYTF.

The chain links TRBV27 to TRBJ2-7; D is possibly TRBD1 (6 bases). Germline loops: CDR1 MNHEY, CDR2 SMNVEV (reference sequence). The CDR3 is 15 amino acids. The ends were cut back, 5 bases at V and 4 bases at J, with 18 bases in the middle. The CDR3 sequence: CASSPDTIQGYEQYF. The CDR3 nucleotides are TGTGCCAGCAGTCCGGACACCATACAGGGATACGAGCAGTACTTC.

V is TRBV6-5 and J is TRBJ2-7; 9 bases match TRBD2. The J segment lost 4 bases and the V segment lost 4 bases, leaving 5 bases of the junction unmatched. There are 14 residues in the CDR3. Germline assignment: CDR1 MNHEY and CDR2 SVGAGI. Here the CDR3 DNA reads TGTGCCAGCAGTTCGTCTAGCGGGGATTACGAGCAGTACTTC. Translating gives CASSSSSGDYEQYF.

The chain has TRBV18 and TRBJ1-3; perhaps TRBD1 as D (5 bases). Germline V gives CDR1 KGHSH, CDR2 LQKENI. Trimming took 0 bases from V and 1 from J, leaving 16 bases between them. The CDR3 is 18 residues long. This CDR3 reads CASSPPYLGALSGNTIYF. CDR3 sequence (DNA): TGTGCCAGCTCACCACCGTATTTAGGGGCCCTTTCTGGAAACACCATATATTTT. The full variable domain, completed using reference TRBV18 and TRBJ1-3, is NAGVMQNPRHLVRRRGQEARLRCSPMKGHSHVYWYRQLPEEGLKFMVYLQKENIIDESGMPKERFSAEFPKEGPSILRIQQVVRGDSAAYFCASSPPYLGALSGNTIYFGEGSWLTVV.

The CDR3 DNA follows: TGCGCCAGCAGCCAAGATCCGCCTTCGGACAGCCTGGGGGAGACCCAGTACTTC. Its protein product is CASSQDPPSDSLGETQYF. The chain has TRBV4-1 and TRBJ2-5, with a possible D match to TRBD1 (6 bases). V shed 0 bases and J shed 5 bases, with 22 bases lying between them. Per the germline V gene, CDR1 is MGHRA and CDR2 is YSYEKL. The CDR3 length is 18 residues.

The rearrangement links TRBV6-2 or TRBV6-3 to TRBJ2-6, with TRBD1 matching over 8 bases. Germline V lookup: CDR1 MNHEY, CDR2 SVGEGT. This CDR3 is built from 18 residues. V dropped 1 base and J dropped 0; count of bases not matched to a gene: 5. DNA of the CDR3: TGTGCCAGCAGTTACTACGGGACAGGTAGCTCTGGGGCCAACGTCCTGACTTTC. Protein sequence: CASSYYGTGSSGANVLTF.